The 20 T cell receptor beta chains reported below all come from one sample, sequenced in a study of T cell repertoires in cytomegalovirus infection. What these receptors recognize is not known. MiXCR, applied by TCRdb to the reads, yields one record per CDR3 protein. This sample carries some 700,000 distinct CDR3 sequences, around 31% of them seen once, and the ten largest clones take roughly 18%. The input for sequencing was cultured PBMCs, taken from culture after CMV antigen stimulation. The receptors were gathered from a human donor in good health (CMV status not recorded). Some clones in this sample may be carry-over from other donors' samples.

This clonotype occurred a few times. The chain employs TRBV7-2 and TRBJ1-5; D is perhaps TRBD1 (5 bases). V was pared by 4 bases and J by 5 bases, with 12 bases between. Germline V gives CDR1 SGHTA, CDR2 FQGNSA. The length of the CDR3 is 14 residues. The CDR3 sequence is CASSSQVTDQPQHF. CDR3 nucleotide sequence: TGTGCCAGCAGCTCACAGGTTACGGATCAGCCCCAGCATTTT.

As regards this clonotype: A read error may produce the germline difference seen at one junction end. The chain carries TRBV12-3 or TRBV12-4 and TRBJ1-2; D unclear. This CDR3 contains 8 residues. CDR3 region: CASSPAAF. CDR3 DNA: TGTGCCAGCAGTCCAGCCGCCTTC.

V gene TRBV4-1 combines with J gene TRBJ2-3; D is possibly TRBD2 (6 bases). The CDR3 sequence is 19 residues long. Looked up from germline, CDR1 is MGHRA and CDR2 is YSYEKL. Trimming took 0 bases from V and 1 from J, leaving 20 bases between them. The CDR3 nucleotides are TGCGCCAGCAGCCAAGATCCGAGACCCAACCGGAGGGGCACAGATACGCAGTATTTT. Its protein product is CASSQDPRPNRRGTDTQYF.

J is TRBJ2-1 and V is TRBV6-1, with TRBD1 matching over 7 bases. Germline V lookup: CDR1 MNHNS, CDR2 SASEGT. The CDR3 consists of 15 residues. V gave up 6 bases and J gave up 4 bases; unmatched junction bases: 9. The CDR3 loop reads CASRARKGAYNEQFF. The CDR3 nucleotides are TGTGCCAGCAGGGCTAGGAAGGGGGCTTACAATGAGCAGTTCTTC.

Concerning this clonotype: Mismatch with germline at one junction end may stem from a read error. The gene calls are TRBV5-3 and TRBJ1-3, with 8 bases matching TRBD1. TRBV5-3 is filed as an ORF, its function uncertain. CDR3 length equals 15 residues. The CDR3 protein is CASSYDRGSGNTIYF. The CDR3 nucleotides read TGTGCCAGCAGCTATGACAGGGGTTCCGGAAACACCATATATTTT.

This sequence joins TRBV20-1 and TRBJ2-7; D possibly corresponds to TRBD1 (6 bases). Per the germline V gene, CDR1 is DFQATT and CDR2 is SNEGSKA (reference sequence). V gave up 3 bases and J gave up 0 bases, with 9 bases separating them. The CDR3 has 13 amino acids. CDR3 protein: CSARGDTSYEQYF. The CDR3, as DNA: TGCAGTGCTAGGGGGGACACCTCCTACGAGCAGTACTTC.

This clonotype was counted once. The chain combines TRBV6-1 with TRBJ2-1, with 7 bases that match TRBD2. The germline CDR1 and CDR2 sequences are MNHNS and SASEGT. Germline trimming cut 7 bases from V and 7 bases from J; bases unmatched to any gene: 13. The CDR3 runs to 15 residues. CDR3 amino acids: CASIGRGFGWNEQFF. The DNA of the CDR3 is TGTGCCAGCATCGGGCGGGGGTTCGGTTGGAATGAGCAGTTCTTC.

The chain has TRBV7-2 and TRBJ2-5; no definite D call. The V gene's germline CDR1 is SGHTA and CDR2 FQGNSA. Trimming removed 5 bases from V and 1 base from J, with 8 bases in between. The CDR3 is 13 amino acids. CDR3 amino acids: CASSGPAQETQYF. The CDR3 nucleotides read TGTGCCAGCAGCGGGCCAGCCCAAGAGACCCAGTACTTC.

The chain joins TRBV7-2 to TRBJ2-7; D is possibly TRBD2 (7 bases). Per germline, CDR1 SGHTA and CDR2 FQGNSA. Trimming removed 5 bases at V and 6 bases at J, with 23 bases between. This CDR3 is 16 amino acids long. The CDR3 reads CASSPGGGGLLVEQYF. CDR3 bases: TGTGCCAGCAGCCCTGGGGGGGGGGGGCTTTTAGTCGAGCAGTACTTC.

CDR3 region: CASSLVTSVHEQYF. The DNA of the CDR3 is TGTGCCAGCAGCTTAGTAACTAGCGTCCACGAGCAGTACTTC. The chain combines TRBV7-6 with TRBJ2-7, with 7 bases that match TRBD2. CDR3 length: 14 residues. The germline CDR1 and CDR2 sequences are SGHVS and FNYEAQ. V dropped 1 base and J dropped 5; count of bases not matched to a gene: 5.

The chain carries TRBV19 and TRBJ2-1, with D unclear. The V end was cut by 5 bases, the J end by 5 bases, with 16 bases between. CDR3 size: 15 residues. Germline V gives CDR1 LNHDA, CDR2 SQIVND (reference sequence). The CDR3 nucleotides read TGTGCCAGTAGTCAACCCCTTGGGATGCACAATGAGCAGTTCTTC. Its protein is CASSQPLGMHNEQFF.

There are many counts of this clonotype. The chain is built from TRBV7-2 and TRBJ1-2; D remains ambiguous. This CDR3 has 15 amino acids. Germline CDR1 is SGHTA and CDR2 is FQGNSA. Trimming took off 5 bases at V and 8 bases at J, with 21 bases between the two ends. CDR3 residues: CASSPLPDPRSGYTF. CDR3 DNA sequence: TGTGCCAGCAGCCCCCTCCCGGACCCACGTAGCGGCTACACCTTC.

This chain joins TRBV4-1 and TRBJ1-1; D is undetermined. Germline V gives CDR1 MGHRA, CDR2 YSYEKL. This CDR3 region has 13 residues. V gave up 5 bases and J gave up 5 bases, with 12 bases separating them. The CDR3 region has the DNA TGCGCCAGCAGCGCCGGACGGGCGACTGAAGCTTTCTTT. Protein: CASSAGRATEAFF.

This clonotype was detected only a few times. This rearrangement joins TRBV19 to TRBJ2-3; D gene unclear. Looked up from germline, CDR1 is LNHDA and CDR2 is SQIVND (reference sequence). This CDR3 contains 14 residues. V dropped 0 bases and J dropped 3 bases, with 7 bases sitting between them. CDR3 sequence: CASSIDRQTDTQYF. For the CDR3, the DNA is TGTGCCAGTAGTATAGATCGACAAACAGATACGCAGTATTTT.

The chain combines TRBV7-9 with TRBJ1-6, with TRBD1 as a possible D gene (5 bases). CDR3 length: 14 residues. Trimming left V 3 bases short and J 8 bases short, with 11 bases between. Germline loops: CDR1 SEHNR, CDR2 FQNEAQ (reference sequence). This CDR3 reads CASSFWGMDSPLHF. CDR3 nucleotide sequence: TGTGCCAGCAGCTTCTGGGGGATGGATTCACCCCTCCACTTT. The full variable domain, with the rest looked up from reference TRBV7-9 and TRBJ1-6, is DTGVSQNPRHKITKRGQNVTFRCDPISEHNRLYWYRQTLGQGPEFLTYFQNEAQLEKSRLLSDRFSAERPKGSFSTLEIQRTEQGDSAMYLCASSFWGMDSPLHFGNGTRLTVT.

The V and J genes are TRBV2 and TRBJ2-7, with D perhaps TRBD2 (5 bases). This CDR3 has 14 amino acids. Germline CDR1 reads SNHLY; CDR2 reads FYNNEI. V lost 5 bases to trimming and J lost 2 bases, with 13 bases between them. The chain's CDR3 is CASSNDAGAYEQYF. DNA for the CDR3: TGTGCCAGCAGTAACGACGCCGGGGCCTACGAGCAGTACTTC.

V and J are TRBV27 and TRBJ2-5, with D maybe TRBD2 (6 bases). V lost 2 bases to trimming and J lost 7 bases, with 11 bases between them. Germline V gene data show CDR1 as MNHEY and CDR2 as SMNVEV (reference sequence). The CDR3 extends over 13 amino acids. CDR3 region: CASSLRGSRTQYF. The CDR3 bases are TGTGCCAGCAGTTTACGGGGGAGCAGGACCCAGTACTTC.

The chain combines TRBV7-2 with TRBJ2-3, with 11 bases matching TRBD2. Germline trimming cut 5 bases from V and 0 bases from J; bases unmatched to any gene: 10. Per germline, CDR1 SGHTA and CDR2 FQGNSA. The CDR3 has 18 amino acids. The CDR3 here is CASSLLAGGPPSTDTQYF. The CDR3 DNA is TGTGCCAGCAGCCTGCTAGCGGGAGGCCCCCCTAGCACAGATACGCAGTATTTT.

A few counts support this clonotype. V usage is TRBV11-3 and J usage is TRBJ2-3; D not certain. The CDR3 has 10 amino acids. Per the germline V gene, CDR1 is SGHNT and CDR2 is YENEEA. V lost 11 bases and J lost 6, with 9 bases in between. CDR3 protein: CAPRRDTQYF. CDR3 sequence (DNA): TGTGCCCCTAGAAGGGATACGCAGTATTTT.

This clonotype came up a few times. The V call is TRBV7-9, the J call TRBJ2-5, with D unresolved. Trimming took off 4 bases at V and 2 bases at J, with 20 bases between the two ends. This CDR3 has 17 residues. CDR1 is SEHNR and CDR2 is FQNEAQ in the germline V gene (reference sequence). CDR3 DNA sequence: TGTGCCAGCAGCTCGCTTTCGTGGTTCGGAGTGCAAGAGACCCAGTACTTC. This codes for CASSSLSWFGVQETQYF.